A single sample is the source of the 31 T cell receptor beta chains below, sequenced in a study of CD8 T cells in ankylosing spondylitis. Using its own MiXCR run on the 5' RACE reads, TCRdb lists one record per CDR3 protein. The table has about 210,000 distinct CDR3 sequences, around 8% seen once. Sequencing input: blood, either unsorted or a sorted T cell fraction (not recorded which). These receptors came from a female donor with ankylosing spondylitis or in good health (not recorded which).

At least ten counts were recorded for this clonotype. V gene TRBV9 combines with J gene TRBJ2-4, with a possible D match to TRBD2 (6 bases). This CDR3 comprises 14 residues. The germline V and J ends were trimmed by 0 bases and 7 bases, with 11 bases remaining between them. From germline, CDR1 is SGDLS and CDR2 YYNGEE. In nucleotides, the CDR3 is TGTGCCAGCAGCGTAGAGGGAGGAGGGAACATTCAGTACTTC. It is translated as CASSVEGGGNIQYF.

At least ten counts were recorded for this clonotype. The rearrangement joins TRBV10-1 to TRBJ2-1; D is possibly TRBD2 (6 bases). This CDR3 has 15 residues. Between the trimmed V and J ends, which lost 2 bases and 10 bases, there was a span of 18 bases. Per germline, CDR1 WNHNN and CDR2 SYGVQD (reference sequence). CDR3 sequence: CASSEPRSGSVEQFF. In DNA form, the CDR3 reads TGCGCCAGCAGTGAGCCGAGGAGCGGGTCCGTCGAGCAGTTCTTC.

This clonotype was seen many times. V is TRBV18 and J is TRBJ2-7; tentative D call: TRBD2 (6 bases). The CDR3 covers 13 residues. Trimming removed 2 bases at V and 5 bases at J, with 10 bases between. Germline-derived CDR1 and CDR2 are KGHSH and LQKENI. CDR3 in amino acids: CASSPRGGDEQYF. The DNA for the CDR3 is TGTGCCAGCTCACCAAGAGGAGGGGACGAGCAGTACTTC. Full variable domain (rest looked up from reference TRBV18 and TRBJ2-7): NAGVMQNPRHLVRRRGQEARLRCSPMKGHSHVYWYRQLPEEGLKFMVYLQKENIIDESGMPKERFSAEFPKEGPSILRIQQVVRGDSAAYFCASSPRGGDEQYFGPGTRLTVT.

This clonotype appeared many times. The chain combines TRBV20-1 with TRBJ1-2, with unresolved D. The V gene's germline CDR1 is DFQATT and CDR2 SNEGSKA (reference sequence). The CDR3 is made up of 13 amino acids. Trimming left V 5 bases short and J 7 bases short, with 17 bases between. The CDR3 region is CSAGPPRASGYTF. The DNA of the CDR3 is TGCAGTGCTGGGCCGCCCCGGGCAAGTGGCTACACCTTC.

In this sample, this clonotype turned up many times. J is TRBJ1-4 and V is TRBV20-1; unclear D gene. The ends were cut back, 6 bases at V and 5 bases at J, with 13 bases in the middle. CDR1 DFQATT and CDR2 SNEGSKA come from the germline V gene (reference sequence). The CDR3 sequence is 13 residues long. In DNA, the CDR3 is TGCAGTGCCCCTTCGGTGATGAATGAAAAACTGTTTTTT. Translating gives CSAPSVMNEKLFF.

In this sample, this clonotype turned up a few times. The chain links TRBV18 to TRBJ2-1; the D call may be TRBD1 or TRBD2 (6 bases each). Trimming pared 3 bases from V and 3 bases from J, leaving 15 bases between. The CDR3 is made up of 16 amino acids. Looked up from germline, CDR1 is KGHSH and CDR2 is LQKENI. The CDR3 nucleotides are TGTGCCAGCTCACCGTATACGGGGGCGGTCTACAATGAGCAGTTCTTC. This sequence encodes CASSPYTGAVYNEQFF. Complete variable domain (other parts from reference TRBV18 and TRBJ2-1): NAGVMQNPRHLVRRRGQEARLRCSPMKGHSHVYWYRQLPEEGLKFMVYLQKENIIDESGMPKERFSAEFPKEGPSILRIQQVVRGDSAAYFCASSPYTGAVYNEQFFGPGTRLTVL.

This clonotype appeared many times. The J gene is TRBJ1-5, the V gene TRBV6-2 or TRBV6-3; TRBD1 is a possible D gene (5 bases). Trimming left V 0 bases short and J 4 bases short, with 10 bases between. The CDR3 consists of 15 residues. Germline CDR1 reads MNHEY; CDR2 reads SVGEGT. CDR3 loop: CASSYSGRGNQPQHF. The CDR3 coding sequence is TGTGCCAGCAGTTACTCGGGGCGTGGAAATCAGCCCCAGCATTTT.

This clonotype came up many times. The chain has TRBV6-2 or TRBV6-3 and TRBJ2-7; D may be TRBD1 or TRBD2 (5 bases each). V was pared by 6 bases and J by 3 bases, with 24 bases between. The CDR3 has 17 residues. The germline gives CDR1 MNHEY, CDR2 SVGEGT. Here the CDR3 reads CASRPGPDRRVNYEQYF. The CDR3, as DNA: TGTGCCAGCAGGCCGGGACCAGATCGGAGAGTCAACTACGAGCAGTACTTC.

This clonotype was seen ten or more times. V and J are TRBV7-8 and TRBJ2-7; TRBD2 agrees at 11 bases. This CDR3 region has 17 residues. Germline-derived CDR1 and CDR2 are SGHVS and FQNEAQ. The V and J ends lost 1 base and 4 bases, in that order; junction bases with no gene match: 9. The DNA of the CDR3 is TGTGCCAGCAGCTTAGGGGCGACTAGCGGGGTATTGTACGAGCAGTACTTC. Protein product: CASSLGATSGVLYEQYF.

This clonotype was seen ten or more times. The CDR3 sequence: CATSDESRITMNTEAFF. DNA for the CDR3: TGTGCCACCAGTGATGAGTCTAGGATAACCATGAACACTGAAGCTTTCTTT. The genes are TRBV24-1 and TRBJ1-1; D not certain. Germline V gene data show CDR1 as KGHDR and CDR2 as SFDVKD. Trimming cost V 3 bases and J 0 bases, with 16 bases left between them. CDR3 length: 17 amino acids.

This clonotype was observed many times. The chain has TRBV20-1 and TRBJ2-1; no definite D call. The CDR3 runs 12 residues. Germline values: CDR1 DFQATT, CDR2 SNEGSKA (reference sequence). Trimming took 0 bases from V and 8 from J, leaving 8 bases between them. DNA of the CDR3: TGCAGTGCTAGAGATCCGGCGGATGAGCAGTTCTTC. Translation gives CSARDPADEQFF.

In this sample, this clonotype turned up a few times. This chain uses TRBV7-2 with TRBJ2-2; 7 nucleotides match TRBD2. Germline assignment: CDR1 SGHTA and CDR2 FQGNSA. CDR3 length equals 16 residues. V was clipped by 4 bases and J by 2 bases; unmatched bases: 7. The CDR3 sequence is CASSSELATNTGELFF. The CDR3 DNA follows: TGTGCCAGCAGCTCGGAACTAGCGACCAACACCGGGGAGCTGTTTTTT.

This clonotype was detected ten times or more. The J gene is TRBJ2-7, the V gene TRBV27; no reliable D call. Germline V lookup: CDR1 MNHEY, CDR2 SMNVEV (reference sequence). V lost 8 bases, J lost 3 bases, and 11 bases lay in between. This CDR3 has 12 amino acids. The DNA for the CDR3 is TGTGCCAGCTACAGCTCTTTCTACGAGCAGTACTTC. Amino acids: CASYSSFYEQYF.

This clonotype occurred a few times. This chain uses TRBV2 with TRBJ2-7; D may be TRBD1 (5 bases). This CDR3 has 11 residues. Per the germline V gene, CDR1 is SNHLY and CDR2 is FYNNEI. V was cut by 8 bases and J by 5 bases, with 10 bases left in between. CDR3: CASGRVNEQYF. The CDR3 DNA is TGTGCCAGCGGCAGGGTAAACGAGCAGTACTTC.

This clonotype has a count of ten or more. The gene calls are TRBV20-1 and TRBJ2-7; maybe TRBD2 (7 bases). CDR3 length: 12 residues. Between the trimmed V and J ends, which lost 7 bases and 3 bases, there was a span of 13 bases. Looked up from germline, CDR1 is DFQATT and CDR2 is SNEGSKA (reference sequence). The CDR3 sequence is CSVRGDNYEQYF. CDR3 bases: TGCAGTGTTCGGGGGGACAACTACGAGCAGTACTTC.

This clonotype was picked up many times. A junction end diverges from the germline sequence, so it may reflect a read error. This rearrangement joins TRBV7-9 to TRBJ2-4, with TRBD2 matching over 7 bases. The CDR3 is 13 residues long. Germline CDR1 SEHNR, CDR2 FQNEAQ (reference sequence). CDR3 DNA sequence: TGTGCCAGCAGCTTAAGCGCGGGGGACCGTCGAAGCTTC. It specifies CASSLSAGDRRSF.

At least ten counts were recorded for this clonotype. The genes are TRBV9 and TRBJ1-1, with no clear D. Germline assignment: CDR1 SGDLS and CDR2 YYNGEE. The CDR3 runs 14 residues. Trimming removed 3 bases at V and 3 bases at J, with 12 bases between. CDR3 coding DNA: TGTGCCAGCAGCGGGCCCCTAGGGTACACTGAAGCTTTCTTT. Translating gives CASSGPLGYTEAFF.

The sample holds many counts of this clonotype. CDR3 residues: CASSLNFPGNTEAFF. DNA for the CDR3: TGTGCCAGCAGCTTGAATTTTCCGGGAAACACTGAAGCTTTCTTT. V and J are TRBV5-5 and TRBJ1-1; no definite D call. Germline assignment: CDR1 SGHKS and CDR2 YYEKEE (reference sequence). The CDR3 has 15 amino acids. V gave up 1 base and J gave up 2 bases, with 12 bases separating them.

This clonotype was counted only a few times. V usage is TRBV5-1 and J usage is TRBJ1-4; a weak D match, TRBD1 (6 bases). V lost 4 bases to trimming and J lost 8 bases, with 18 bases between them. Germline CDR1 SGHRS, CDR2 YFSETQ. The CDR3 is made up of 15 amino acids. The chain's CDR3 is CASSPPGGAAEKLFF. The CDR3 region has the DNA TGCGCCAGCAGCCCGCCCGGGGGGGCGGCGGAAAAACTGTTTTTT.

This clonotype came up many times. CDR3 DNA sequence: TGTGCCACTCGTCGGGGGCTAGCGGTTTCCTACGAGCAGTACTTC. It codes for CATRRGLAVSYEQYF. This rearrangement joins TRBV7-2 to TRBJ2-7, with a tentative D call TRBD2 (7 bases). This CDR3 has 15 amino acids. Trimming shortened V by 10 bases and J by 1 base, and 20 bases separated the two germline ends. Germline V gives CDR1 SGHTA, CDR2 FQGNSA. Combining the CDR3 with reference TRBV7-2 and TRBJ2-7 gives the whole variable domain GAGVSQSPSNKVTEKGKDVELRCDPISGHTALYWYRQSLGQGLEFLIYFQGNSAPDKSGLPSDRFSAERTGGSVSTLTIQRTQQEDSAVYLCATRRGLAVSYEQYFGPGTRLTVT.

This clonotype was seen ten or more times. CDR3: CSAAGATRDTPEQFF. DNA for the CDR3: TGCAGTGCCGCCGGGGCAACGCGGGATACGCCTGAGCAGTTCTTC. This rearrangement joins TRBV20-1 to TRBJ2-1; possible D gene TRBD2, 6 bases. V was clipped by 6 bases and J by 9 bases, with 24 bases between them. Germline lookup yields CDR1 DFQATT and CDR2 SNEGSKA (reference sequence). This CDR3 has 15 residues.

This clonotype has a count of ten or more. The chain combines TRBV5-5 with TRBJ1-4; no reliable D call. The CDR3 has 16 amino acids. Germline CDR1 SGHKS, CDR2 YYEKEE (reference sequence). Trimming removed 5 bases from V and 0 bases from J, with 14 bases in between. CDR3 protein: CASSIEARATNEKLFF. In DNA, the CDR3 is TGTGCCAGCAGTATCGAAGCTAGAGCAACTAATGAAAAACTGTTTTTT.

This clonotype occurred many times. The CDR3 region is CASSGAGTVYNEQFF. Written as DNA, the CDR3 is TGTGCCAGCAGCGGTGCCGGGACAGTTTACAATGAGCAGTTCTTC. This chain uses TRBV5-5 with TRBJ2-1, with TRBD1 matching 7 bases. V was clipped by 4 bases and J by 4 bases; unmatched bases: 8. In germline, CDR1 is SGHKS, CDR2 YYEKEE (reference sequence). This CDR3 spans 15 amino acids.

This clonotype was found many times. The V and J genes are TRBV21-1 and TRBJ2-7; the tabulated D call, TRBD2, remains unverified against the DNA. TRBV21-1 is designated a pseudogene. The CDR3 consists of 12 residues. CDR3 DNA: TGTGCCAGCAGCAATGGCGGCGGGGAGCAGTACTTC. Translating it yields CASSNGGGEQYF.

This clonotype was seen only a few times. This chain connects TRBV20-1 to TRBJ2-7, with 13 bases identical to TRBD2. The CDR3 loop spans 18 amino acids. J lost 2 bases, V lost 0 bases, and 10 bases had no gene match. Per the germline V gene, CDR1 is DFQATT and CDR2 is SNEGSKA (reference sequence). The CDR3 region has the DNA TGCAGTGCTAGAGACCCTGCAGGGACTAGCGGGAACCCCTACGAGCAGTACTTC. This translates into CSARDPAGTSGNPYEQYF.

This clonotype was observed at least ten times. CDR3 in DNA: TGCGCCAGCAGCTTGGAGGGAGCGTCTTACACCGGGGAGCTGTTTTTT. Protein product: CASSLEGASYTGELFF. The genes are TRBV5-1 and TRBJ2-2; D is possibly TRBD2 (5 bases). Germline assignment: CDR1 SGHRS and CDR2 YFSETQ. Deletions cut 0 bases from V and 3 bases from J, with 12 bases between. This CDR3 comprises 16 residues.

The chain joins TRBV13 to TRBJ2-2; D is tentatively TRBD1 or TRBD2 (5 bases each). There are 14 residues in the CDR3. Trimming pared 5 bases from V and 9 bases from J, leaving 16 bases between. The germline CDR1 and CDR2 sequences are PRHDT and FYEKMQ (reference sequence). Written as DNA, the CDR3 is TGTGCCAGCAGCACAGGACTGGTCTGCTGGGAGCTGTTTTTT. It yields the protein CASSTGLVCWELFF. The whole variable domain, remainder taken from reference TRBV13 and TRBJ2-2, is AAGVIQSPRHLIKEKRETATLKCYPIPRHDTVYWYQQGPGQDPQFLISFYEKMQSDKGSIPDRFSAQQFSDYHSELNMSSLELGDSALYFCASSTGLVCWELFFGEGSRLTVL.

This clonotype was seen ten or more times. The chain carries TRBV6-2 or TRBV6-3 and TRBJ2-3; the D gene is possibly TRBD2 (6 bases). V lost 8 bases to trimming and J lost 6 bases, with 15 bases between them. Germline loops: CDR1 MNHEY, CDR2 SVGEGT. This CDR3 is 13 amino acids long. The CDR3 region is CASGTAPRDTQYF. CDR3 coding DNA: TGTGCCAGCGGGACTGCCCCTAGGGATACGCAGTATTTT.

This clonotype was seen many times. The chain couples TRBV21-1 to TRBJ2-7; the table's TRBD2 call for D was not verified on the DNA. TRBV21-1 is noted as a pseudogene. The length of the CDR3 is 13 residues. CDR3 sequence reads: CASVKREAREQYF. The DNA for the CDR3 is TGTGCCAGCGTAAAGCGGGAGGCCCGCGAGCAGTACTTC.

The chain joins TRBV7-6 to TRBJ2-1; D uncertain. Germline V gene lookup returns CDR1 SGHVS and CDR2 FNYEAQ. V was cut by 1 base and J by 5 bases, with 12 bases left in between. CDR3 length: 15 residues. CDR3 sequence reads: CASSLGRSVNNEQFF. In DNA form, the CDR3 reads TGTGCCAGCAGCTTAGGACGGTCAGTTAACAATGAGCAGTTCTTC.

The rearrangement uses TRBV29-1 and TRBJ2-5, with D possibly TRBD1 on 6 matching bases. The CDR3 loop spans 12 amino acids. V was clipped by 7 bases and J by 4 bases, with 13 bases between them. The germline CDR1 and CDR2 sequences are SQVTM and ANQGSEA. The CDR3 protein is CSGGKDRETQYF. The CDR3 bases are TGCAGCGGGGGAAAGGACAGAGAGACCCAGTACTTC. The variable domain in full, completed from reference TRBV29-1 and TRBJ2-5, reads SAVISQKPSRDICQRGTSLTIQCQVDSQVTMMFWYRQQPGQSLTLIATANQGSEATYESGFVIDKFPISRPNLTFSTLTVSNMSPEDSSIYLCSGGKDRETQYFGPGTRLLVL.